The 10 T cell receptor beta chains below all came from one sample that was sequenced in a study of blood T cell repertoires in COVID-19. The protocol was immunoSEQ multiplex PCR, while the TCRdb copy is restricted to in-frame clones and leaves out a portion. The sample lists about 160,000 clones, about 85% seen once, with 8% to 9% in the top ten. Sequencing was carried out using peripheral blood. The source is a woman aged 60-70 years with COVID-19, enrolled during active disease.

CDR3 DNA sequence: TGCGCCAGCAGCTTGTTTCGGGATGACAATGAGCAGTTCTTC. It translates to CASSLFRDDNEQFF. The chain links TRBV5-1 to TRBJ2-1, with a possible D match to TRBD2 (5 bases). In germline, CDR1 is SGHRS, CDR2 YFSETQ. Trimming removed 1 base at V and 5 bases at J, with 10 bases between. There are 14 residues in the CDR3.

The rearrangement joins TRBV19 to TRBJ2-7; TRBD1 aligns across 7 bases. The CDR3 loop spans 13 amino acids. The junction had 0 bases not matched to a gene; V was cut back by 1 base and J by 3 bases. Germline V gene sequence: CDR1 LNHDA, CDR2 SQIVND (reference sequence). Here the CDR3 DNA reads TGTGCCAGTAGTATAGCAGGGGGCTACGAGCAGTACTTC. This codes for CASSIAGGYEQYF.

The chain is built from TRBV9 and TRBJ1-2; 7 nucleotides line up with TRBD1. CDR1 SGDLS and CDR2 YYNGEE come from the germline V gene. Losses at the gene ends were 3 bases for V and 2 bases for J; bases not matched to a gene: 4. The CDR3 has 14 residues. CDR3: CASSAQGQNYGYTF. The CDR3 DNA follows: TGTGCCAGCAGCGCACAGGGACAGAACTATGGCTACACCTTC.

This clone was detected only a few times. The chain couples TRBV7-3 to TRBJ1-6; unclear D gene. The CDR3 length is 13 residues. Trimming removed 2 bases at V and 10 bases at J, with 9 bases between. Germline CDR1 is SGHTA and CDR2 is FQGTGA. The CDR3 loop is CASSLSRESPLHF. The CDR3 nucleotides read TGTGCCAGCAGCTTATCTCGGGAGTCACCCCTCCACTTT.

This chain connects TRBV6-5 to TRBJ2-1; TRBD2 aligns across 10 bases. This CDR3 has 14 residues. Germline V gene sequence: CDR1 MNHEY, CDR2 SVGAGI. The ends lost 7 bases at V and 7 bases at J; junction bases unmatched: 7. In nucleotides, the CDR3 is TGTGCCAGCATTCGAACTAGCGGGATGAATGAGCAGTTCTTC. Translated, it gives CASIRTSGMNEQFF.

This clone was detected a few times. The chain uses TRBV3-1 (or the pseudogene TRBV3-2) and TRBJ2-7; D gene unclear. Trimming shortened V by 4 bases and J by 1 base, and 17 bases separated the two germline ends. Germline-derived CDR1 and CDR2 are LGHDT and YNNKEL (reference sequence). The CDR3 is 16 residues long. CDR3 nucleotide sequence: TGTGCCAGCAGCCCAAGAAAGAGTCATCCATCCTACGAGCAGTACTTC. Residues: CASSPRKSHPSYEQYF.

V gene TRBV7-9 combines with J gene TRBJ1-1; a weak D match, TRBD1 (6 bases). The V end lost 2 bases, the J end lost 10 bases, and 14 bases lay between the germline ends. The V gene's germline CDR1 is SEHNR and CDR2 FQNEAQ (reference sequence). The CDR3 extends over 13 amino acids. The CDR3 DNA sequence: TGTGCCAGCAGCTTAAGTAGTCAGGGGATAGCTTTCTTT. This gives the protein CASSLSSQGIAFF.

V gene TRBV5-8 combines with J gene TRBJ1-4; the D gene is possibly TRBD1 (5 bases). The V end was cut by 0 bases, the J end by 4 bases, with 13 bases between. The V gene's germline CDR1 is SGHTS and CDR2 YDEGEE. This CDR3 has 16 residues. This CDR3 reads CASSLGREALNEKLFF. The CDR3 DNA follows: TGTGCCAGCAGCTTGGGCAGGGAGGCCCTTAATGAAAAACTGTTTTTT.

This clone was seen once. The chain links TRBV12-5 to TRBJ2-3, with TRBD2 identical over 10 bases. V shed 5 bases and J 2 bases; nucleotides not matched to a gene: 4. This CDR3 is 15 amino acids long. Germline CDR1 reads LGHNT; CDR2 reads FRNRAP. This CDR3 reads CASGPLAGATDTQYF. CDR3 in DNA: TGTGCTAGTGGTCCTCTAGCGGGGGCCACAGATACGCAGTATTTT.

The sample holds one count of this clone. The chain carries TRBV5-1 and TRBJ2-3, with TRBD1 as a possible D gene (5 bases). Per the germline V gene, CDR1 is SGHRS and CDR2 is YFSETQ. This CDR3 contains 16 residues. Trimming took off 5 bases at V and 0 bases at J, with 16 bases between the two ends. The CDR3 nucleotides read TGCGCCAGCAGGATGAAGGGGCTACCCAGCACAGATACGCAGTATTTT. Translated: CASRMKGLPSTDTQYF.